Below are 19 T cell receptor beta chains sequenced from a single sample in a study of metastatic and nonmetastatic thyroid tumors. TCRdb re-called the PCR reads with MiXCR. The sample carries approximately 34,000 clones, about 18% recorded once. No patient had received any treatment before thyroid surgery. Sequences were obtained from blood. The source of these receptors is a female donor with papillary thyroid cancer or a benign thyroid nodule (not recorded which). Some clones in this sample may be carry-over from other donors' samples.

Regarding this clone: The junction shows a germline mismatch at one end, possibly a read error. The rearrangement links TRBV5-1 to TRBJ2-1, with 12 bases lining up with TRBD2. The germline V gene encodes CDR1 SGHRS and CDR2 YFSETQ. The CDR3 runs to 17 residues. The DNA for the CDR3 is TGCGCCAGCAGCTTGGCCGACCTAGCGGGGGGGCGGAATGAGCGGTTCTTC. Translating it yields CASSLADLAGGRNERFF.

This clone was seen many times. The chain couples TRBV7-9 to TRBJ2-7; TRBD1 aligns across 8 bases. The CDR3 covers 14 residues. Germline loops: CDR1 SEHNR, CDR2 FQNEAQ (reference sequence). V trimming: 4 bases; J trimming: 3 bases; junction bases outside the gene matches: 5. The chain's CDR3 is CASSSRTGLYEQYF. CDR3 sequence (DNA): TGTGCCAGCAGCTCACGGACAGGGCTCTACGAGCAGTACTTC.

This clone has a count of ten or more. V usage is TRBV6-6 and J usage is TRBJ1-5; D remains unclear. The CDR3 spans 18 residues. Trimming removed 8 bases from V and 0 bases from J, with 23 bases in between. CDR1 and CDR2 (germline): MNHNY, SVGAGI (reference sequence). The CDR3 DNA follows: TGTGCCAGCTTGTTACTCGACGCGGGGTATTATAGCAATCAGCCCCAGCATTTT. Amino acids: CASLLLDAGYYSNQPQHF.

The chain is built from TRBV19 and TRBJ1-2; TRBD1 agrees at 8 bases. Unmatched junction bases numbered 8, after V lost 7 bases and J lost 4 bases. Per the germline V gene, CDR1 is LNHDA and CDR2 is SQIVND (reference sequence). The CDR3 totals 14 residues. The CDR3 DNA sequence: TGTGCCAGTACGCAGGGGGCGCCCCTCTATGGCTACACCTTC. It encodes CASTQGAPLYGYTF.

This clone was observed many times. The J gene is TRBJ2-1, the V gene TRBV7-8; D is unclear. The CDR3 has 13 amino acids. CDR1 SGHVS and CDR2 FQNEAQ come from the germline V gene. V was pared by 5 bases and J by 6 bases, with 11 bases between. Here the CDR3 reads CASSPRNSNEQFF. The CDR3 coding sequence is TGTGCCAGCAGCCCGCGTAACTCCAATGAGCAGTTCTTC.

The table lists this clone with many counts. CDR3 loop: CASSLGASQETQYF. In DNA, the CDR3 is TGTGCCAGCAGCTTAGGGGCTTCACAAGAGACCCAGTACTTC. The rearrangement links TRBV7-6 to TRBJ2-5, with no clear D. CDR3 length: 14 residues. Germline-derived CDR1 and CDR2 are SGHVS and FNYEAQ. V lost 1 base to trimming and J lost 2 bases, with 8 bases between them.

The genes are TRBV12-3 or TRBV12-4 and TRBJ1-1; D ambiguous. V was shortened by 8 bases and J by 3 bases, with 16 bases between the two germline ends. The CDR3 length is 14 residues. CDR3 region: CASGNLALHTEAFF. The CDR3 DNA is TGTGCCAGCGGGAACCTGGCCCTACACACTGAAGCTTTCTTT.

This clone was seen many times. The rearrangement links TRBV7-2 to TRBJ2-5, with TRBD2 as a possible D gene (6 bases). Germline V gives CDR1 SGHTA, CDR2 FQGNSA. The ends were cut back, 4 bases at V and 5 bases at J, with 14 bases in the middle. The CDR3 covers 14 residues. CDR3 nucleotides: TGTGCCAGCAGCTCCGACTTCGCGGGGGAGACCCAGTACTTC. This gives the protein CASSSDFAGETQYF.

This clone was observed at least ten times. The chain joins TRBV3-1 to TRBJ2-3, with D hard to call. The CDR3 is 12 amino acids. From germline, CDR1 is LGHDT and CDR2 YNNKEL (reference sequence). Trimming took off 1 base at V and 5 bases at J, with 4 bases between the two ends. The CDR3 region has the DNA TGTGCCAGCAGCCAAGTAAAAGATACGCAGTATTTT. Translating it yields CASSQVKDTQYF.

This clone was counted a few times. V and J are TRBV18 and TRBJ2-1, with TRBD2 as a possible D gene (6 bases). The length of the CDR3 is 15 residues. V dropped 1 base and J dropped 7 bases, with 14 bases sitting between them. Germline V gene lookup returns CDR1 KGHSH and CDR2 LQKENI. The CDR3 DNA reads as TGTGCCAGCTCACCACTGGAAGGGACTCCTAATGAGCAGTTCTTC. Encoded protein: CASSPLEGTPNEQFF.

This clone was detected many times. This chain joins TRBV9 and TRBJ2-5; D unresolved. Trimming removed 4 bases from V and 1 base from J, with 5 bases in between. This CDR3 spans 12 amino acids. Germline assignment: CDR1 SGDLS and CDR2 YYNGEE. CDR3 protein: CASSLSQETQYF. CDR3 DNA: TGTGCCAGCAGCCTTTCCCAAGAGACCCAGTACTTC. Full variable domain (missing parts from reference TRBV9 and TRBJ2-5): DSGVTQTPKHLITATGQRVTLRCSPRSGDLSVYWYQQSLDQGLQFLIQYYNGEERAKGNILERFSAQQFPDLHSELNLSSLELGDSALYFCASSLSQETQYFGPGTRLLVL.

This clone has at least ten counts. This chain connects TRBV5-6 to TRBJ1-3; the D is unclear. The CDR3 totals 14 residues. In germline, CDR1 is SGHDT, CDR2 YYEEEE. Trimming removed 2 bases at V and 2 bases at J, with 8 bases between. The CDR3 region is CASSFRDPGNTIYF. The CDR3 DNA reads TGTGCCAGCAGCTTCCGGGATCCTGGAAACACCATATATTTT.

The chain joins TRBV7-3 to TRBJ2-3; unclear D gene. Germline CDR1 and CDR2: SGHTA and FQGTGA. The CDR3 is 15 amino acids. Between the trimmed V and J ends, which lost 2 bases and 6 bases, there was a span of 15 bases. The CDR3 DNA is TGTGCCAGCAGCTTAGCCCCTAACACGCGTGATACGCAGTATTTT. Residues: CASSLAPNTRDTQYF.

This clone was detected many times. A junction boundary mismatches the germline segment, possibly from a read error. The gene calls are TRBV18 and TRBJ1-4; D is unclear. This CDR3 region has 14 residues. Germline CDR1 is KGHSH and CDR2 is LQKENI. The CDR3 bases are TGTGCCAGCACACCATGGAGCGGCGGTGAAAAACTGTTTTTT. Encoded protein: CASTPWSGGEKLFF.

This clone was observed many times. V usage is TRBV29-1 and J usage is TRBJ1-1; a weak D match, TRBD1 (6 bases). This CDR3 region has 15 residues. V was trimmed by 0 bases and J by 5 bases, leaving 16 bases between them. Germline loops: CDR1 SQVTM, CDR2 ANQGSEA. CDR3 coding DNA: TGCAGCGTTGAAGAGAAGGCGTCAGGGGAAACTGAAGCTTTCTTT. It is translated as CSVEEKASGETEAFF. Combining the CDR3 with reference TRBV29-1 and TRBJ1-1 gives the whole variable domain SAVISQKPSRDICQRGTSLTIQCQVDSQVTMMFWYRQQPGQSLTLIATANQGSEATYESGFVIDKFPISRPNLTFSTLTVSNMSPEDSSIYLCSVEEKASGETEAFFGQGTRLTVV.

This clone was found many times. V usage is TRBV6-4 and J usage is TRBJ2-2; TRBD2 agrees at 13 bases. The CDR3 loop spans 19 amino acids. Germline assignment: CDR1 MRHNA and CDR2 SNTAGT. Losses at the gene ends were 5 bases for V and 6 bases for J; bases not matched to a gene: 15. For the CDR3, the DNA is TGTGCCAGCAGTCCCAAGTTTAGGACTAGCGGGAGAAGTTCCGGGGAGCTGTTTTTT. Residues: CASSPKFRTSGRSSGELFF.

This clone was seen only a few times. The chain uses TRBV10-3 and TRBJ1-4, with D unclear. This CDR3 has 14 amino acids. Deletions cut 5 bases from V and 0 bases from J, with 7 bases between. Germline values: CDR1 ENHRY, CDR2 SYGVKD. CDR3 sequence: CAISSHATNEKLFF. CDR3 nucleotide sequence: TGTGCCATCAGTTCCCATGCAACTAATGAAAAACTGTTTTTT.

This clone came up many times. This chain's CDR3 is CASSSATSGYYEQYF. The CDR3 DNA reads as TGTGCCAGCAGCTCCGCGACTAGCGGATATTACGAGCAGTACTTC. V gene TRBV5-4 combines with J gene TRBJ2-7; 9 nucleotides align to TRBD2. After removal of 3 bases from V and 4 bases from J, the junction contained 8 bases not matched to a gene. Germline CDR1 and CDR2: SGHNT and YYREEE (reference sequence). The CDR3 loop spans 15 amino acids.

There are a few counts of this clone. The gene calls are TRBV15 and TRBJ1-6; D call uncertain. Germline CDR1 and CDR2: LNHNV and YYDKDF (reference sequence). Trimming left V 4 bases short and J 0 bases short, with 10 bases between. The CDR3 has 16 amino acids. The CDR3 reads CATSMGGYSYNSPLHF. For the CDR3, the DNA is TGTGCCACCAGCATGGGCGGTTACTCCTATAATTCACCCCTCCACTTT.